This T cell receptor (beta chain) was retrieved from a study of blood T cell repertoires in COVID-19. Study in general: The United States, Italy and Spain were the sources of the acute and convalescent COVID-19 samples.

Method: immunoSEQ multiplex PCR; TCRdb's copy keeps in-frame clones and lacks some. Among about 100,000 clones listed, almost 90% were seen once. The CDR3 covers 15 residues. V lost 0 bases to trimming and J lost 10 bases, with 16 bases between them. Material for sequencing was peripheral blood. The chain combines TRBV23-1 with TRBJ2-1; maybe TRBD1 (6 bases). TRBV23-1 is an ORF; its function is uncertain. This TCR was recovered from a human donor in a cohort sampled during active COVID-19. The DNA for the CDR3 is TGCGCCAGCAGTCAATCGTTTCAGGGGCGCGGGGAGCAGTTCTTC. Amino acids: CASSQSFQGRGEQFF.